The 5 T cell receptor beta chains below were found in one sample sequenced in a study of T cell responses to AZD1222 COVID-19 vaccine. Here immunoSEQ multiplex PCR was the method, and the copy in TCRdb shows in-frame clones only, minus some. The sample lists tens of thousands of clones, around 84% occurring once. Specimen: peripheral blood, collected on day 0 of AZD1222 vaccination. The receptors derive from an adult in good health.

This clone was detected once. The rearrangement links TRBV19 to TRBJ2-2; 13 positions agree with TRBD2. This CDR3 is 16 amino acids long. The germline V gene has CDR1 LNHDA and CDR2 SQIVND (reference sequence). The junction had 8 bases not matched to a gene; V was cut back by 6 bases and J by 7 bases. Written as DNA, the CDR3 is TGTGCCAGTAGCGTACTAGCGGGAGGGCTCAGCGGGGAGCTGTTTTTT. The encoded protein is CASSVLAGGLSGELFF.

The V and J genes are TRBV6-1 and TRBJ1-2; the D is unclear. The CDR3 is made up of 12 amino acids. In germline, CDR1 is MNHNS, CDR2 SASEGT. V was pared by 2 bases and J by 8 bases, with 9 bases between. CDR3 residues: CASSENLWGYTF. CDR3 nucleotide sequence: TGTGCCAGCAGTGAAAATTTGTGGGGCTACACCTTC.

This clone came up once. The CDR3 here is CASSPSGETQYF. CDR3 bases: TGTGCCAGCTCGCCGTCCGGGGAGACCCAGTACTTC. V and J are TRBV18 and TRBJ2-5, with unresolved D. Trimming removed 6 bases at V and 5 bases at J, with 10 bases between. The CDR3 has 12 residues. Germline V gene lookup returns CDR1 KGHSH and CDR2 LQKENI.

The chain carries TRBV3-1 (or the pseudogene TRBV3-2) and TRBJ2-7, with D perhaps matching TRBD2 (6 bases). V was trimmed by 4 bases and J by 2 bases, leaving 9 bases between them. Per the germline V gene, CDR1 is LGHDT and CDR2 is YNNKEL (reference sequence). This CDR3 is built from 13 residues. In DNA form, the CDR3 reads TGTGCCAGCAGCCCCGGGAGTGCCTACGAGCAGTACGTC. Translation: CASSPGSAYEQYV.

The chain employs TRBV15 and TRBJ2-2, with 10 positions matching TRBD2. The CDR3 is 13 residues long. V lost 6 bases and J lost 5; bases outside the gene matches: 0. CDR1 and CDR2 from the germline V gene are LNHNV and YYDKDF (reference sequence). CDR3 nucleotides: TGTGCCACCAGGACTAGCGGGACCGGGGAGCTGTTTTTT. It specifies CATRTSGTGELFF.